These 5 T cell receptor beta chains came from one sample sequenced in a study of response to subunit inactivated influenza vaccine. Via MiXCR, TCRdb re-called the RT-PCR reads, giving one row per CDR3 protein. Among roughly 620,000 distinct CDR3 sequences, approximately 11% were seen once, and the ten largest hold 11%. This sample also belongs to another study, concerning T cells expressing NK-cell markers. As reported in that work: UMIs accompanied the 5'RACE template switching by which TCR beta cDNA was made.

The source material was PBMCs from blood, sampled on the day of vaccination. These receptors originate from a man aged 50-60 years who received an inactivated influenza vaccine.

This clonotype was counted only a few times. The chain employs TRBV6-5 and TRBJ1-6; 7 bases line up with TRBD1. The germline CDR1 and CDR2 sequences are MNHEY and SVGAGI. This CDR3 region has 15 residues. J gave up 6 bases and V 4 bases, and 6 bases lay outside the gene matches. CDR3 in amino acids: CASSSGQVLNSPLHF. The CDR3 nucleotides are TGTGCCAGCAGTTCCGGACAGGTGCTTAATTCACCCCTCCACTTT.

This clonotype showed up many times. This chain links TRBV28 with TRBJ2-3; no definite D call. Per the germline V gene, CDR1 is MDHEN and CDR2 is SYDVKM. This CDR3 is 14 amino acids long. The ends were cut back, 5 bases at V and 2 bases at J, with 11 bases in the middle. The CDR3 DNA is TGTGCCAGCAGTACGACGGAGTTCACAGATACGCAGTATTTT. The encoded protein is CASSTTEFTDTQYF.

The table lists this clonotype with a few counts. This chain links TRBV28 with TRBJ1-1; D gene ambiguous. V gave up 5 bases and J gave up 2 bases, with 15 bases separating them. Germline CDR1 MDHEN, CDR2 SYDVKM. The CDR3 is made up of 15 amino acids. DNA of the CDR3: TGTGCCAGCAGTCCGTTGAGGCAGAGAAACACTGAAGCTTTCTTT. Its protein product is CASSPLRQRNTEAFF.

This chain connects TRBV10-3 to TRBJ2-1; 7 nucleotides line up with TRBD2. V shed 5 bases and J 6 bases; nucleotides not matched to a gene: 4. This CDR3 spans 13 amino acids. Germline-derived CDR1 and CDR2 are ENHRY and SYGVKD. This chain's CDR3 is CAISPTSVNEQFF. CDR3 bases: TGTGCCATCAGTCCTACTAGCGTCAATGAGCAGTTCTTC.

As concerns this clonotype: This clone may be a read error of a much larger clone one base away. The CDR3 loop reads CASSQDAVAKNIQYF. The CDR3 DNA reads as TGTGCCAGCAGCCAAGATGCGGTAGCCAAAAACATTCAGTACTTC. This chain joins TRBV3-1 and TRBJ2-4; D not resolved. This CDR3 region has 15 residues. Germline values: CDR1 LGHDT, CDR2 YNNKEL (reference sequence). V was cut by 0 bases and J by 0 bases, with 6 bases left in between.